This T cell receptor (beta chain) was observed in a study of shared clonotypes between healthy human individuals. Study conclusions and caveats: The study found approximately 5% of naive CD4 clonotypes shared across four donors.

There were no recent acute infections or vaccinations among the donors, who were healthy HIV-negative adults. A split of CD4+ cells into CD45RA+ naive and CD45RA-negative memory subsets was performed. TCRdb's table, derived via immunoSEQ multiplex PCR, lists solely in-frame clones and lacks some. The sample consists of some 2,400,000 clones, around 95% of them appearing once. This clone was recorded only once. Antigen specificity is unknown. Sample: naive CD4+ T cells sorted from blood. Documented subset: CD45RA+ positively selected. This TCR was recovered from a young man in good health.

CDR3 in amino acids: CATSGARQALYGYTF. CDR3 DNA: TGTGCCACCAGCGGAGCTAGACAGGCTCTCTATGGCTACACCTTC. This rearrangement joins TRBV15 to TRBJ1-2; tentative D call: TRBD1 (6 bases). The germline V gene encodes CDR1 LNHNV and CDR2 YYDKDF (reference sequence). CDR3 length equals 15 residues. The V end was cut by 5 bases, the J end by 4 bases, with 17 bases between.